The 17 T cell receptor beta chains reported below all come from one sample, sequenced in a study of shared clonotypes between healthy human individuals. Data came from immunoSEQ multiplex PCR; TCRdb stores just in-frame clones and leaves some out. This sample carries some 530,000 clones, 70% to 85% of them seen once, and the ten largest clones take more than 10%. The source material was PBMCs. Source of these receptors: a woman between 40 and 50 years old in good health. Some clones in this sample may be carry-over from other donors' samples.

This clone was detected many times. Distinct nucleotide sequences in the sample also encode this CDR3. CDR3 in DNA: TGTGCCAGCTCATCCGGACAGGGGACTGAAGCTTTCTTT. Translating gives CASSSGQGTEAFF. This chain uses TRBV18 with TRBJ1-1; 9 nucleotides match TRBD1. The trim removed 5 bases at V and 5 bases at J, leaving 3 bases unmatched. Germline values: CDR1 KGHSH, CDR2 LQKENI. The CDR3 sequence is 13 residues long.

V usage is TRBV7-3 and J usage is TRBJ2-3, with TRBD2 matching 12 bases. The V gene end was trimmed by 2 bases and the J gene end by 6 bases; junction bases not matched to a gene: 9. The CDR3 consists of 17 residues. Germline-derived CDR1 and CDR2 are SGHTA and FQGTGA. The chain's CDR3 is CASSLVGLAGGTDTQYF. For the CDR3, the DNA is TGTGCCAGCAGCTTAGTTGGCCTAGCGGGAGGGACGGATACGCAGTATTTT.

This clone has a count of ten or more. The CDR3 reads CASSQDFGGTEAFF. Here the CDR3 DNA reads TGCGCCAGCAGCCAAGATTTCGGGGGCACTGAAGCTTTCTTT. The genes are TRBV4-3 and TRBJ1-1; tentative D call: TRBD1 (5 bases). The V end was cut by 0 bases, the J end by 4 bases, with 9 bases between. Germline CDR1 LGHNA, CDR2 YSLEER. The CDR3 is 14 amino acids.

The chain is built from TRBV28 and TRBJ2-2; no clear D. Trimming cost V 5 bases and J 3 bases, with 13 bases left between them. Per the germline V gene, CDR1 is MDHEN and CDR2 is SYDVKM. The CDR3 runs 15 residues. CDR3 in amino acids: CASSPPGGDTGELFF. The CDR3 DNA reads TGTGCCAGCAGTCCCCCGGGTGGAGACACCGGGGAGCTGTTTTTT.

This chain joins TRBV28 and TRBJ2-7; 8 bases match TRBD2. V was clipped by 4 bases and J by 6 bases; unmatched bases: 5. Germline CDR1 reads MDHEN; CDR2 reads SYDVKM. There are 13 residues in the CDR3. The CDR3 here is CASSWTSLGEQYF. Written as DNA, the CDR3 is TGTGCCAGCAGTTGGACTAGCCTCGGCGAGCAGTACTTC.

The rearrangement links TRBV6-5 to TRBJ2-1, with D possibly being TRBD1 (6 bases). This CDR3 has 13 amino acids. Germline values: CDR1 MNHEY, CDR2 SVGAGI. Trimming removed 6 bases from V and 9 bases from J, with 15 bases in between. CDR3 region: CASSSTRGFEQFF. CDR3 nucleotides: TGTGCCAGCAGCTCGACAAGGGGGTTTGAGCAGTTCTTC.

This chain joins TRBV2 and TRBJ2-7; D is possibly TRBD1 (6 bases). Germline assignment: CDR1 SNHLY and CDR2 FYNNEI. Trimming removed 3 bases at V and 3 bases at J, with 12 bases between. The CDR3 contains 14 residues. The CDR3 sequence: CASSEGQGFYEQYF. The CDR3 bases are TGTGCCAGCAGTGAGGGGCAGGGGTTCTACGAGCAGTACTTC.

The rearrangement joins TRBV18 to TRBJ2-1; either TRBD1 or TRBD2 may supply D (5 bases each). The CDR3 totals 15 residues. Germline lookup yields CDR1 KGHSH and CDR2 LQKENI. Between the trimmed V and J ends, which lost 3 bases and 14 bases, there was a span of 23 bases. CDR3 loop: CASSPRGGLDDGKFF. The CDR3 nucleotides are TGTGCCAGCTCACCGAGGGGCGGACTCGACGACGGGAAGTTCTTC.

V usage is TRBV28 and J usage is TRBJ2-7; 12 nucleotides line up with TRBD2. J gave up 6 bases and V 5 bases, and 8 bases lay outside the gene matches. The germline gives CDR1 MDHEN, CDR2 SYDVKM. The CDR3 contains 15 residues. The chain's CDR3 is CASSTPSGRAREQYF. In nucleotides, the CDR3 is TGTGCCAGCAGTACCCCTAGCGGGAGGGCCCGCGAGCAGTACTTC. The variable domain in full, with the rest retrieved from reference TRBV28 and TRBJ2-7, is DVKVTQSSRYLVKRTGEKVFLECVQDMDHENMFWYRQDPGLGLRLIYFSYDVKMKEKGDIPEGYSVSREKKERFSLILESASTNQTSMYLCASSTPSGRAREQYFGPGTRLTVT.

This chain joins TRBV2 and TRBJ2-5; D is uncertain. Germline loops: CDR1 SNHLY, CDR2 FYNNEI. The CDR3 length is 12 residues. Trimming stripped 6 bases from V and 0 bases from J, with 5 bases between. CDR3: CASRMDQETQYF. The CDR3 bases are TGTGCCAGCAGAATGGACCAAGAGACCCAGTACTTC.

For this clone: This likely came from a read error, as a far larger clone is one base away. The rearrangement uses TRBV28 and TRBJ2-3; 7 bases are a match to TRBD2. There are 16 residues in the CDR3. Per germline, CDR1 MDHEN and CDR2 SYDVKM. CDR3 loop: CASRLSRAGSTDTQYF. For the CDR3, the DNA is TGTGCCAGCCGTTTATCGCGAGCGGGATCCACAGATACGCAGTATTTT.

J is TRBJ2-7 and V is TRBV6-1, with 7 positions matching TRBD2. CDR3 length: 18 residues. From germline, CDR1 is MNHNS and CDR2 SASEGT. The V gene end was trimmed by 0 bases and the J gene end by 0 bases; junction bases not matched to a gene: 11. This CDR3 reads CASSEALIVGRSSYEQYF. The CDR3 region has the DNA TGTGCCAGCAGTGAAGCTCTTATCGTCGGGAGGAGCTCCTACGAGCAGTACTTC.

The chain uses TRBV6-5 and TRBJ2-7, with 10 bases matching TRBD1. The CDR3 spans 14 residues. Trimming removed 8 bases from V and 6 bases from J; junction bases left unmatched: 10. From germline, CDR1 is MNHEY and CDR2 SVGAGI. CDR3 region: CASGRGTGVFEQYF. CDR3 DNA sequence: TGTGCCAGCGGGCGAGGGACAGGGGTCTTCGAGCAGTACTTC.

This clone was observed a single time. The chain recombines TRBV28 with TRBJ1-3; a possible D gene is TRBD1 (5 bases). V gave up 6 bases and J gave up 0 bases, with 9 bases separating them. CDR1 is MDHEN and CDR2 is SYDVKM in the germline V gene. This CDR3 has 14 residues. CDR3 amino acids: CASSPGRSGNTIYF. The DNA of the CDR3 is TGTGCCAGCAGCCCGGGGCGCTCTGGAAACACCATATATTTT.

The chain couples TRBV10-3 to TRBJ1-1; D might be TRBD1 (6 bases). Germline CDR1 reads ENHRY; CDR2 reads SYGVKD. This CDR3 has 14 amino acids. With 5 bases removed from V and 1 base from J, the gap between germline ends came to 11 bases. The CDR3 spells CAISRQARNTEAFF. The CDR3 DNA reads TGTGCCATCAGTCGACAGGCCCGGAACACTGAAGCTTTCTTT.

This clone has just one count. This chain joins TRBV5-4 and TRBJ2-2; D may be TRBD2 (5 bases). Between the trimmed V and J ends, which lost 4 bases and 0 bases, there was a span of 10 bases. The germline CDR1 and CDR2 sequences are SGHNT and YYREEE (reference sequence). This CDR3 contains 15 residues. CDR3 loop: CASSQDSANTGELFF. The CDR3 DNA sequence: TGTGCCAGCAGCCAGGACTCCGCGAACACCGGGGAGCTGTTTTTT. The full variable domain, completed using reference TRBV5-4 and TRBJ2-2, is ETGVTQSPTHLIKTRGQQVTLRCSSQSGHNTVSWYQQALGQGPQFIFQYYREEENGRGNFPPRFSGLQFPNYSSELNVNALELDDSALYLCASSQDSANTGELFFGEGSRLTVL.

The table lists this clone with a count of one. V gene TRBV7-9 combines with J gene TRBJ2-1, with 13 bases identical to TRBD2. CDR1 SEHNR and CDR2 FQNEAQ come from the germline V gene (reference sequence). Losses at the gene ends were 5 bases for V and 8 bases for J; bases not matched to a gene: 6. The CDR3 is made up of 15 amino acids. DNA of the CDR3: TGTGCCAGCAGCGCGAGACTAGCGGGAGGCGATGAGCAGTTCTTC. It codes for CASSARLAGGDEQFF.